The text below deals with one T cell receptor (beta chain). The CDR3 runs 14 residues. The germline V and J ends were trimmed by 3 bases and 6 bases, with 11 bases remaining between them. Per germline, CDR1 SEHNR and CDR2 FQNEAQ (reference sequence). The sample originates from a study of early T cells in non-severe SARS-CoV-2 infection. TCRdb reprocessed the 5' RACE reads via MiXCR and lists one record per CDR3 protein. The sample includes some 62,000 distinct CDR3 sequences, almost 9% of them seen just once. The clonotype was recovered from an adult who was a healthcare worker with PCR-confirmed SARS-CoV-2 infection or an uninfected control (not recorded which). The sequenced sample was whole blood, obtained at baseline. The V call is TRBV7-9, the J call TRBJ2-2; possibly TRBD2 for D (6 bases). The CDR3 DNA follows: TGTGCCAGCAGCTTGATGGAGGGGCCCGGGGAGCTGTTTTTT. Translated, it gives CASSLMEGPGELFF.